These T cell receptor beta chains were read from a single sample in a study of OX40 agonist ivuxolimab in advanced cancers. Measured with immunoSEQ multiplex PCR; TCRdb has only the in-frame clones, and not every one. The sample holds roughly 64,000 clones, about 91% seen once. The sample in question was CD4+ or CD8+ T cells sorted from blood, obtained in a trial of the OX40 agonist ivuxolimab. The receptors originated from an adult with an advanced solid tumor such as melanoma, head and neck, liver or kidney cancer. The CDR3 runs from the conserved cysteine through the conserved F or W. The D gene is left open where the match is weak. Part of the rows lack a size; the others show once, few, many or a class for expanded clones.

-,TRBD1,TRBV6-5,TRBJ1-5,TGTGCCAGCAGTAAAGGACAGGATTTTCAGCCCCAGCATTTT,CASSKGQDFQPQHF
-,-,TRBV5-5,TRBJ1-2,TGTGCCAGCAGCTTAGTGGCGGCAGCTAACTATGGCTACACCTTC,CASSLVAAANYGYTF
-,-,TRBV28,TRBJ2-2,TGTGCCAGCCTTCGGGCTCCGAAAACAACCGGGGAGCTGTTTTTT,CASLRAPKTTGELFF
once,-,TRBV14,TRBJ1-2,TGTGCCAGCAGCCCGGAGTTTCTGTCATCTTTTGGCTACACCTTC,CASSPEFLSSFGYTF
few,-,TRBV2,TRBJ1-5,TGTGCCAGCAGTGAAAGCCAGGTTGACAATCAGCCCCAGCATTTT,CASSESQVDNQPQHF
-,-,TRBV6-5,TRBJ2-5,TGTGCCAGCAGTTACTCGAGCAGAGAGACCCAGTACTTC,CASSYSSRETQYF
-,-,TRBV14,TRBJ2-7,TGTGCCAGCAGCCAATGGGCCAGCCCACAATTCTCCTACGAGCAGTACTTC,CASSQWASPQFSYEQYF
-,TRBD1,TRBV19,TRBJ2-1,TGTGCCAGTAGTAAACAATCCGGGACAGGGACCCTCAATGAGCAGTTCTTC,CASSKQSGTGTLNEQFF
-,-,TRBV12-5,TRBJ2-5,TGTGCTAGTGGTTTCGGGGGCGCGGGACAAGAGACCCAGTACTTC,CASGFGGAGQETQYF
-,-,TRBV11-3,TRBJ2-7,TGTGCCAGCAGCTTAGAACTGTGGGATCGATTCTCCTACGAGCAGTACTTC,CASSLELWDRFSYEQYF
-,-,TRBV5-1,TRBJ2-2,TGCGCCAGCAGCTTGGGAGGGGCAACAGGGATTGGCACCGGGGAGCTGTTTTTT,CASSLGGATGIGTGELFF
-,TRBD2,TRBV6-5,TRBJ2-7,TGTGCCAGCAGGGCGGGACTAGCGGGAGACAAGCAGTACTTC,CASRAGLAGDKQYF
once,-,TRBV6-5,TRBJ1-2,TGTGCCAGCAGTTACGGGCCAGACTATGGCTACACCTTC,CASSYGPDYGYTF
-,-,TRBV6-5,TRBJ1-2,TGTGCCAGCAGTTACGGGCAGACTAACTATGGCTACACCTTC,CASSYGQTNYGYTF
-,TRBD1,TRBV7-6,TRBJ1-4,TGTGCCAGCAGCCCACGACAGGGGAGGGATGAAAAACTGTTTTTT,CASSPRQGRDEKLFF
-,TRBD2,TRBV7-2,TRBJ2-5,TGTGCCAGCAGCTTAAGGGGTGCGAGAGCGGGAGCCCAAGAGACCCAGTACTTC,CASSLRGARAGAQETQYF
-,-,TRBV5-5,TRBJ1-2,TGTGCCAGCAGCTTGCTCGGTGGCTACACCTTC,CASSLLGGYTF
-,-,TRBV6-5,TRBJ2-5,TGTGCCAGCAGTTACTCTGTGGGAGCCCCAGAGACCCAGTACTTC,CASSYSVGAPETQYF
-,TRBD2,TRBV18,TRBJ2-2,TGTGCCAGCTCACCGCTAGCGGGAAGCACCGGGGAGCTGTTTTTT,CASSPLAGSTGELFF
-,-,TRBV6-1,TRBJ2-6,TGTGCCAGCAGTGATCAGGGGTCCCCTGGGGCCAACGTCCTGACTTTC,CASSDQGSPGANVLTF
-,-,TRBV4-3,TRBJ2-2,TGCGCCAGCAGCCGCGATCTCACCGGGGAGCTGTTTTTT,CASSRDLTGELFF
-,-,TRBV6-4,TRBJ2-3,TGTGCCAGCAGTGATAGGGGGGACGGCACAGATACGCAGTATTTT,CASSDRGDGTDTQYF
-,TRBD2,TRBV18,TRBJ2-5,TGTGCCAGCTCACTCGGGACTAGCGGGCAAGAGACCCAGTACTTC,CASSLGTSGQETQYF
-,TRBD2,TRBV5-4,TRBJ2-1,TGTGCCAGCAGCTTGGGCGGCGGGAGCTCAATAATATTGAATGAGCAGTTCTTC,CASSLGGGSSIILNEQFF
-,TRBD2,TRBV27,TRBJ2-7,TGTGCCAGCAGTTTTGCGGGAGGGCCTTTATACGAGCAGTACTTC,CASSFAGGPLYEQYF
-,TRBD1,TRBV19,TRBJ2-2,TGTGCCAGTAGTTTAGGGACAGCGAACACCGGGGAGCTGTTTTTT,CASSLGTANTGELFF
-,-,TRBV18,TRBJ2-1,TGTGCCAGCTCAGAGGTGATTAGCTCCTACAATGAGCAGTTCTTC,CASSEVISSYNEQFF
-,TRBD2,TRBV27,TRBJ2-3,TGTGCCAGCAGTCCGGGACTAGCGGGAGGGGTAGATACGCAGTATTTT,CASSPGLAGGVDTQYF
few,-,TRBV7-2,TRBJ2-2,TGTGCCAGCAGCCCTCGGACGGTTACCGGGGAGCTGTTTTTT,CASSPRTVTGELFF
-,TRBD1,TRBV7-6,TRBJ2-5,TGTGCCAGCAGCTTAGATTTGGGACAGGGGGCTCGAGAGACCCAGTACTTC,CASSLDLGQGARETQYF
-,-,TRBV5-1,TRBJ1-6,TGCGCCAGCAGCTTGATTTCCCGGGGGGAGGGACTCTATAATTCACCCCTCCACTTT,CASSLISRGEGLYNSPLHF
few,-,TRBV19,TRBJ2-1,TGTGCCAGTATTGACGGAACGAGCTCCTACAATGAGCAGTTCTTC,CASIDGTSSYNEQFF
-,-,TRBV7-2,TRBJ2-4,TGTGCCAGCACCAGGGGGGGTGGCGGAGCCAAAAACATTCAGTACTTC,CASTRGGGGAKNIQYF
-,-,TRBV7-6,TRBJ2-5,TGTGCCAGCAGCTTAGGGGGTGGGAGCCAAGAGACCCAGTACTTC,CASSLGGGSQETQYF
-,-,TRBV6-1,TRBJ2-1,TGTGCCAGCAGTGAAGGGGCCGGCGGGCCGGGCTCCTACAATGAGCAGTTCTTC,CASSEGAGGPGSYNEQFF
-,-,TRBV2,TRBJ2-1,TGTGCCAGCACCCCGAGAGCGGGTCACAATGAGCAGTTCTTC,CASTPRAGHNEQFF
-,TRBD1,TRBV28,TRBJ2-1,TGTGCCAGCACCCCGGGACAGATACCTAATGAGCAGTTCTTC,CASTPGQIPNEQFF
-,TRBD2,TRBV28,TRBJ2-3,TGTGCCAGCAGCCTCGCGGGCGGGAGGCGGGCAGATACGCAGTATTTT,CASSLAGGRRADTQYF
once,-,TRBV6-5,TRBJ2-7,TGTGCCAGCAGCCCGGCGGCCTACGAGCAGTACTTC,CASSPAAYEQYF
few,TRBD2,TRBV5-1,TRBJ2-1,TGCGCCAGCAGCGAACGACTAGCGGGAGGGCCGGGTGATGAGCAGTTCTTC,CASSERLAGGPGDEQFF
-,TRBD1,TRBV19,TRBJ1-5,TGTGCCAGTAGTAGCCGACAGGGGGCTCAGCCCCAGCATTTT,CASSSRQGAQPQHF
-,-,TRBV19,TRBJ2-1,TGTGCCAGTACGCGTAACTCCTACAATGAGCAGTTCTTC,CASTRNSYNEQFF